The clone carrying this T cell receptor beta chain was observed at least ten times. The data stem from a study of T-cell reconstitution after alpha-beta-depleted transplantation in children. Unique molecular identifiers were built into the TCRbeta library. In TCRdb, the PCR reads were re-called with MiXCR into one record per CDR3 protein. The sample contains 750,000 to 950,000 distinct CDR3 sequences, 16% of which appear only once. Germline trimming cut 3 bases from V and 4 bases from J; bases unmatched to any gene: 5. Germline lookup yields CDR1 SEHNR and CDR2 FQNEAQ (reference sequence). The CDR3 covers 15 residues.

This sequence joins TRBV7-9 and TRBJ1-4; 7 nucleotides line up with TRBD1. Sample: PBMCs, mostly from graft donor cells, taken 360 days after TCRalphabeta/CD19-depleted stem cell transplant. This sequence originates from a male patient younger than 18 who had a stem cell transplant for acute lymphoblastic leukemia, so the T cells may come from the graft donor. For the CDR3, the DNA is TGTGCCAGCAGCTTGATGGGACAGCTTAATGAAAAACTGTTTTTT. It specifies CASSLMGQLNEKLFF.